A single sample is the source of the 31 T cell receptor beta chains below, sequenced in a study of blood T cell repertoires in COVID-19. Repertoires were generated with immunoSEQ multiplex PCR, while TCRdb's copy carries only in-frame clones and drops some. The sample consists of over 200,000 clones, 85% of them appearing once. Sequenced input: PBMCs or T cells enriched from blood (not recorded which). The origin of the receptors is a man aged 40-50 years who had recovered from COVID-19.

This chain connects TRBV11-2 to TRBJ1-3; weak D call: TRBD1 (5 bases). CDR1 and CDR2 from the germline V gene are SGHAT and FQNNGV. The length of the CDR3 is 16 residues. The V and J ends lost 3 bases and 0 bases respectively, with 12 bases between them. CDR3 residues: CASSFAGNPSGNTIYF. As DNA, the CDR3 is TGTGCCAGCAGCTTTGCAGGGAACCCCTCTGGAAACACCATATATTTT. Full variable domain (rest looked up from reference TRBV11-2 and TRBJ1-3): EAGVAQSPRYKIIEKRQSVAFWCNPISGHATLYWYQQILGQGPKLLIQFQNNGVVDDSQLPKDRFSAERLKGVDSTLKIQPAKLEDSAVYLCASSFAGNPSGNTIYFGEGSWLTVV.

CDR3 coding DNA: TGTGCCAGCAGCCAAGCAGGAGGCACTGAAGCTTTCTTT. This sequence encodes CASSQAGGTEAFF. This chain joins TRBV3-1 (or the pseudogene TRBV3-2) and TRBJ1-1; no definite D call. Germline V lookup: CDR1 LGHDT, CDR2 YNNKEL (reference sequence). This CDR3 spans 13 amino acids. V shed 1 base and J shed 4 bases, with 7 bases lying between them.

This chain uses TRBV5-4 with TRBJ2-1; tentative D call: TRBD1 (6 bases). Trimming left V 5 bases short and J 0 bases short, with 18 bases between. The CDR3 is 17 amino acids. Looked up from germline, CDR1 is SGHNT and CDR2 is YYREEE (reference sequence). Here the CDR3 reads CASSSSTGYRSYNEQFF. In nucleotides, the CDR3 is TGTGCCAGCAGTTCCTCGACAGGATACCGCTCCTACAATGAGCAGTTCTTC.

V usage is TRBV19 and J usage is TRBJ1-2, with 12 nucleotides matching TRBD1. The V segment lost 4 bases and the J segment 6 bases; nucleotides outside the gene matches: 9. This CDR3 has 16 residues. Germline CDR1 and CDR2: LNHDA and SQIVND (reference sequence). The CDR3 spells CASSTLRDRGRDGYTF. CDR3 DNA: TGTGCCAGTAGTACCCTAAGGGACAGGGGGCGCGATGGCTACACCTTC.

The DNA for the CDR3 is TGTGCCAGCAGCGGCCAACGCTCGGACAGTACGTGGGACAATGAGCAGTTCTTC. It codes for CASSGQRSDSTWDNEQFF. V is TRBV9 and J is TRBJ2-1; D is possibly TRBD1 (6 bases). The V gene lost 3 bases and the J gene lost 5 bases, with 24 bases spanning the gap. The CDR3 has 18 amino acids. Looked up from germline, CDR1 is SGDLS and CDR2 is YYNGEE.

This clone was detected once. V usage is TRBV3-1 (or the pseudogene TRBV3-2) and J usage is TRBJ2-7; 7 bases fit TRBD2. Germline CDR1 and CDR2: LGHDT and YNNKEL (reference sequence). This CDR3 spans 12 amino acids. V dropped 6 bases and J dropped 2; count of bases not matched to a gene: 1. CDR3 sequence: CASRGTTYEQYF. The CDR3 DNA reads as TGTGCCAGCAGAGGGACTACCTACGAGCAGTACTTC.

This clone was counted a single time. The CDR3 DNA reads as TGTGCCAGTAGCTCGGGACTAGCGTTCTACGAGCAGTACTTC. The encoded protein is CASSSGLAFYEQYF. The chain employs TRBV19 and TRBJ2-7; 10 bases are shared with TRBD2. This CDR3 comprises 14 residues. Trimming at V came to 6 bases and at J to 3 bases, leaving 5 bases not matched to a gene. Germline V CDR1 and CDR2: LNHDA, SQIVND (reference sequence).

This chain uses TRBV7-9 with TRBJ2-1; TRBD1 matches at 10 bases. This CDR3 spans 15 amino acids. The ends lost 7 bases at V and 8 bases at J; junction bases unmatched: 11. Germline V gives CDR1 SEHNR, CDR2 FQNEAQ (reference sequence). CDR3 residues: CASIPGQGYGDEQFF. The CDR3 DNA reads as TGTGCCAGCATCCCGGGACAGGGGTATGGGGATGAGCAGTTCTTC.

This sequence joins TRBV19 and TRBJ1-5; D call uncertain. Trimming stripped 7 bases from V and 1 base from J, with 14 bases between. The CDR3 consists of 15 residues. Looked up from germline, CDR1 is LNHDA and CDR2 is SQIVND (reference sequence). The CDR3 region has the DNA TGTGCCAGTACGGCAGGTCGGTGGAGCAATCAGCCCCAGCATTTT. Its translation is CASTAGRWSNQPQHF.

The gene calls are TRBV19 and TRBJ1-5; D is perhaps TRBD1 (6 bases). The germline CDR1 and CDR2 sequences are LNHDA and SQIVND (reference sequence). The V gene lost 5 bases and the J gene lost 5 bases, with 31 bases spanning the gap. CDR3 length: 20 amino acids. The CDR3 DNA sequence: TGTGCCAGTAGTCCTCGGGACACCGGGACCCGATCCTTGGAGGATCAGCCCCAGCATTTT. This translates into CASSPRDTGTRSLEDQPQHF. Drawing the rest from reference TRBV19 and TRBJ1-5, the complete variable domain is DGGITQSPKYLFRKEGQNVTLSCEQNLNHDAMYWYRQDPGQGLRLIYYSQIVNDFQKGDIAEGYSVSREKKESFPLTVTSAQKNPTAFYLCASSPRDTGTRSLEDQPQHFGDGTRLSIL.

The V call is TRBV9, the J call TRBJ2-1; no reliable D call. Germline CDR1 and CDR2: SGDLS and YYNGEE. This CDR3 spans 13 amino acids. V was cut by 5 bases and J by 6 bases, with 12 bases left in between. Written as DNA, the CDR3 is TGTGCCAGCAGTGAATACACCGCCAATGAGCAGTTCTTC. It encodes CASSEYTANEQFF.

The V and J genes are TRBV7-6 and TRBJ2-7, with TRBD2 matching over 8 bases. Germline values: CDR1 SGHVS, CDR2 FNYEAQ. V gave up 2 bases and J gave up 0 bases; unmatched junction bases: 3. The CDR3 has 15 residues. The chain's CDR3 is CASSLYSGVSYEQYF. The CDR3 nucleotides are TGTGCCAGCAGCTTATATAGCGGGGTCTCCTACGAGCAGTACTTC.

The V call is TRBV5-1, the J call TRBJ1-4; D ambiguous. Germline V gives CDR1 SGHRS, CDR2 YFSETQ. The V end was cut by 2 bases, the J end by 6 bases, with 11 bases between. The CDR3 extends over 14 amino acids. The CDR3: CASSLSAGDEKLFF. CDR3 bases: TGCGCCAGCAGCTTAAGCGCGGGAGATGAAAAACTGTTTTTT.

V gene TRBV11-2 combines with J gene TRBJ2-1; perhaps TRBD2 as D (5 bases). CDR1 is SGHAT, CDR2 FQNNGV, per germline. Trimming shortened V by 7 bases and J by 3 bases, and 19 bases separated the two germline ends. The CDR3 is 16 residues long. CDR3 nucleotide sequence: TGTGCCAGCACCCAGGTCTTCGGACTCCACTACAATGAGCAGTTCTTC. It translates to CASTQVFGLHYNEQFF. Using reference TRBV11-2 and TRBJ2-1 for the parts outside the CDR3, the full variable domain is EAGVAQSPRYKIIEKRQSVAFWCNPISGHATLYWYQQILGQGPKLLIQFQNNGVVDDSQLPKDRFSAERLKGVDSTLKIQPAKLEDSAVYLCASTQVFGLHYNEQFFGPGTRLTVL.

This clone was detected only once. The V gene is TRBV3-1 (or the pseudogene TRBV3-2), the J gene TRBJ2-7; D is perhaps TRBD2 (5 bases). This CDR3 spans 17 amino acids. Trimming stripped 0 bases from V and 3 bases from J, with 18 bases between. Per germline, CDR1 LGHDT and CDR2 YNNKEL (reference sequence). CDR3 DNA: TGTGCCAGCAGCCAAGAATCTCCCTCCGCGGGTAACTACGAGCAGTACTTC. Translating it yields CASSQESPSAGNYEQYF.

V gene TRBV4-1 combines with J gene TRBJ2-7, with D perhaps matching TRBD2 (6 bases). The CDR3 totals 15 residues. Germline V gives CDR1 MGHRA, CDR2 YSYEKL. V was shortened by 7 bases and J by 0 bases, with 16 bases between the two germline ends. The CDR3, as DNA: TGCGCCAGCACCCCTGGGGAGGCCTCCTCCTACGAGCAGTACTTC. Protein: CASTPGEASSYEQYF.

This clone was seen only a few times. The gene calls are TRBV27 and TRBJ1-1, with D unclear. The CDR3 covers 11 residues. V was shortened by 7 bases and J by 5 bases, with 8 bases between the two germline ends. In germline, CDR1 is MNHEY, CDR2 SMNVEV (reference sequence). The CDR3 spells CASIRGTEAFF. The CDR3 DNA sequence: TGTGCCAGCATTCGAGGAACTGAAGCTTTCTTT.

The gene calls are TRBV4-1 and TRBJ2-2; weak D call: TRBD2 (5 bases). Germline-derived CDR1 and CDR2 are MGHRA and YSYEKL. V was shortened by 3 bases and J by 7 bases, with 15 bases between the two germline ends. The CDR3 consists of 15 residues. DNA for the CDR3: TGCGCCAGCAGCCACGATGAGGGATTTGGCGGGGAGCTGTTTTTT. Its translation is CASSHDEGFGGELFF.

The chain has TRBV10-3 and TRBJ1-4, with 7 bases fitting TRBD1. V lost 4 bases to trimming and J lost 8 bases; unmatched junction nucleotides: 4. The CDR3 has 13 amino acids. Germline assignment: CDR1 ENHRY and CDR2 SYGVKD. CDR3 coding DNA: TGTGCCATCAGTGGAGGGGGCGAAGAAAAACTGTTTTTT. As protein: CAISGGGEEKLFF.

The gene calls are TRBV29-1 and TRBJ2-7, with 9 bases fitting TRBD1. Germline-derived CDR1 and CDR2 are SQVTM and ANQGSEA. CDR3 length: 14 amino acids. The trim removed 4 bases at V and 0 bases at J, leaving 4 bases unmatched. CDR3 sequence: CSVGGTGNSYEQYF. The CDR3 DNA reads as TGCAGCGTTGGAGGGACAGGGAACTCCTACGAGCAGTACTTC.

The chain recombines TRBV9 with TRBJ2-5; 7 bases line up with TRBD2. Germline V gene sequence: CDR1 SGDLS, CDR2 YYNGEE. CDR3 length: 13 residues. Trimming removed 6 bases from V and 2 bases from J; junction bases left unmatched: 4. The CDR3 protein is CASNPSGQETQYF. DNA for the CDR3: TGTGCCAGCAATCCTAGCGGACAAGAGACCCAGTACTTC.

The J gene is TRBJ2-5, the V gene TRBV2, with TRBD2 identical over 16 bases. V trimming: 9 bases; J trimming: 4 bases; junction bases outside the gene matches: 11. Germline V lookup: CDR1 SNHLY, CDR2 FYNNEI. The CDR3 extends over 17 amino acids. The DNA for the CDR3 is TGTGCCAGGTCGCAGGGACTAGCGGGAGGGCCCCTAGAGACCCAGTACTTC. Translation: CARSQGLAGGPLETQYF.

V and J are TRBV7-3 and TRBJ2-5; possible D gene TRBD1, 6 bases. There are 13 residues in the CDR3. The V gene lost 5 bases and the J gene lost 2 bases, with 9 bases spanning the gap. Per the germline V gene, CDR1 is SGHTA and CDR2 is FQGTGA. CDR3 sequence reads: CASSPDRQETQYF. In DNA form, the CDR3 reads TGTGCCAGCAGCCCGGACAGACAAGAGACCCAGTACTTC.

V gene TRBV5-4 combines with J gene TRBJ1-6; 8 bases are a match to TRBD1. Per germline, CDR1 SGHNT and CDR2 YYREEE (reference sequence). The CDR3 extends over 16 amino acids. Trimming at V came to 4 bases and at J to 5 bases, leaving 8 bases not matched to a gene. The CDR3 region has the DNA TGTGCCAGCAGCGTTAATCCGGGACAGGATAATTCACCCCTCCACTTT. It codes for CASSVNPGQDNSPLHF.

The V and J genes are TRBV19 and TRBJ2-1, with 8 bases fitting TRBD2. This CDR3 has 14 residues. The trim removed 10 bases at V and 4 bases at J, leaving 9 bases unmatched. CDR1 LNHDA and CDR2 SQIVND come from the germline V gene (reference sequence). The CDR3, as DNA: TGTGCCACCAGGGGCGGGAGGAGGTACAATGAGCAGTTCTTC. It is translated as CATRGGRRYNEQFF.

The chain uses TRBV5-4 and TRBJ1-2; a weak D match, TRBD1 (6 bases). Germline-derived CDR1 and CDR2 are SGHNT and YYREEE (reference sequence). The CDR3 runs to 15 residues. Trimming removed 0 bases from V and 2 bases from J, with 11 bases in between. This chain's CDR3 is CASSLGWGPNYGYTF. The CDR3, as DNA: TGTGCCAGCAGCTTGGGTTGGGGGCCCAACTATGGCTACACCTTC.

The gene calls are TRBV18 and TRBJ1-1, with 9 bases identical to TRBD1. The germline V gene has CDR1 KGHSH and CDR2 LQKENI. This CDR3 comprises 16 residues. Trimming removed 5 bases from V and 2 bases from J; junction bases left unmatched: 9. The CDR3 loop is CASSGRDRVANTEAFF. CDR3 sequence (DNA): TGTGCCAGCTCAGGCCGGGACAGGGTTGCCAACACTGAAGCTTTCTTT.

The chain couples TRBV4-1 to TRBJ2-7; 8 bases are shared with TRBD1. The germline CDR1 and CDR2 sequences are MGHRA and YSYEKL. This CDR3 contains 14 residues. V shed 4 bases, J shed 9 bases, and the junction held 11 bases outside the gene matches. DNA for the CDR3: TGCGCCAGCAGCCCTCCGGGACAGGACAAGGGGCAGTACTTC. This translates into CASSPPGQDKGQYF.

This clone was picked up a small number of times. V is TRBV7-2 and J is TRBJ1-1, with D possibly matching TRBD1 (5 bases). The germline V and J ends were trimmed by 5 bases and 8 bases, with 21 bases remaining between them. This CDR3 spans 15 amino acids. The V gene's germline CDR1 is SGHTA and CDR2 FQGNSA. The CDR3 coding sequence is TGTGCCAGCAGCCATTTTAGATGGAAGACAGACGAAGCTTTCTTT. It codes for CASSHFRWKTDEAFF.

The CDR3 DNA reads as TGTGCCATCAGAGTGACGGACAGGGGGCGAGAGACCCAGTACTTC. Protein product: CAIRVTDRGRETQYF. The chain recombines TRBV10-3 with TRBJ2-5; 11 bases are a match to TRBD1. V lost 6 bases, J lost 4 bases, and 7 bases stayed unmatched. Germline V gene sequence: CDR1 ENHRY, CDR2 SYGVKD. The CDR3 length is 15 residues.

The chain is built from TRBV6-1 and TRBJ1-4; D gene unclear. CDR3 length: 15 amino acids. V was clipped by 1 base and J by 5 bases, with 11 bases between them. Germline loops: CDR1 MNHNS, CDR2 SASEGT. The DNA for the CDR3 is TGTGCCAGCAGTGAAGGGGGAGCTTTAAATGAAAAACTGTTTTTT. Protein product: CASSEGGALNEKLFF.